The 2 T cell receptor beta chains given below trace back to one sample, sequenced in a study of T cells in Graves' hyperthyroidism and ophthalmopathy (dated by TCRdb to the late 2010s). Receptors were amplified or captured by multiplex PCR. Sequencing instrument: Illumina HiSeq 2000. TCR beta CDR3 regions were amplified from RNA transcripts. For the first round of RT-PCR on the TCR CDR3, the HTBI primer set was used together with the Qiagen OneStep RT-PCR kit. TCRdb reworked the public reads: Q25 trimming with fastp, MiXCR clone assembly, productive beta chains retained. Each entry merges the rows of one CDR3 protein and shows their most common DNA and genes. The sample includes 250,000 to 400,000 distinct CDR3 sequences, with about 13% observed a single time. The ten largest account for almost 35% of the sample. The material sequenced was blood. All receptors derive from a woman aged 40 to 50 with Graves' ophthalmopathy.

This clonotype was detected many times. This chain links TRBV6-1 with TRBJ1-2, with a tentative D call TRBD1 (5 bases). The germline V gene has CDR1 MNHNS and CDR2 SASEGT. Trimming took 4 bases from V and 2 from J, leaving 8 bases between them. The CDR3 loop spans 13 amino acids. CDR3 region: CASSGWGNYGYTF. CDR3 in DNA: TGTGCCAGCAGTGGGTGGGGCAACTATGGCTACACCTTC.

This clonotype was detected many times. The chain employs TRBV12-3 or TRBV12-4 and TRBJ2-5; D gene ambiguous. CDR3 size: 13 residues. The V gene lost 5 bases and the J gene lost 9 bases, with 16 bases spanning the gap. The CDR3 spells CASSPSLAGSQYF. The DNA for the CDR3 is TGTGCCAGCAGTCCCAGCTTGGCCGGTTCCCAGTACTTC.